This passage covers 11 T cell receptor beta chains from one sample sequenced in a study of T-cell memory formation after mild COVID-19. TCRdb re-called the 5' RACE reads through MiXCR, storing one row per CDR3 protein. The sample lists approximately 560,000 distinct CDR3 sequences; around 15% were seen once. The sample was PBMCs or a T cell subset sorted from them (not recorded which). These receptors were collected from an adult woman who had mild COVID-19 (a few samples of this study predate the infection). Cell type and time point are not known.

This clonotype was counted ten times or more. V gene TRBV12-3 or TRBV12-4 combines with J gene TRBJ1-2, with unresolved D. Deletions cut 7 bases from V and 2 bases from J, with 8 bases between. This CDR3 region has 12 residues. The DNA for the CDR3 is TGTGCCAGCAATTACGCCAACTATGGCTACACCTTC. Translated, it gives CASNYANYGYTF.

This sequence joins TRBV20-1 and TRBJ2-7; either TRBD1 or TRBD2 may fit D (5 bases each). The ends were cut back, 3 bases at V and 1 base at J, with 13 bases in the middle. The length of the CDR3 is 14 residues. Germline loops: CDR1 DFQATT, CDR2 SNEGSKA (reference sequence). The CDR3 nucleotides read TGCAGTGCTAGCGGGTGGGGGTGGTCCTACGAGCAGTACTTC. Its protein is CSASGWGWSYEQYF.

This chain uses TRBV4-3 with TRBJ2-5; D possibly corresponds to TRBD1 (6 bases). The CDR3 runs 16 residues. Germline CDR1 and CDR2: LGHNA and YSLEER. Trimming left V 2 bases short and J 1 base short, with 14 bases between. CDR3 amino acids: CASSQSTGPTQETQYF. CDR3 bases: TGCGCCAGCAGCCAAAGCACAGGGCCAACCCAAGAGACCCAGTACTTC.

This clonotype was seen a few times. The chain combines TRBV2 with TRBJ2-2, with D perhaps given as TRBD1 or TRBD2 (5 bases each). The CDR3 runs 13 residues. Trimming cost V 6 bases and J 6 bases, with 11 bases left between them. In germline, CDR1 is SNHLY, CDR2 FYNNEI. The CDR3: CASRGLEAGELFF. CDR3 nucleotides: TGTGCCAGCAGGGGGCTGGAGGCCGGGGAGCTGTTTTTT.

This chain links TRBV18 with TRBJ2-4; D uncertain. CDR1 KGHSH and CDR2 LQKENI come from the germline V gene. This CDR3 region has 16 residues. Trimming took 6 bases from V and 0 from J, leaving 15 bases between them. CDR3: CASSPLGVLAKNIQYF. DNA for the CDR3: TGTGCCAGCTCCCCGTTGGGTGTCCTAGCCAAAAACATTCAGTACTTC.

CDR3 protein: CASSLGPGNTGELFF. CDR3 nucleotides: TGTGCCAGCAGCTTAGGTCCAGGGAACACCGGGGAGCTGTTTTTT. V is TRBV7-9 and J is TRBJ2-2, with D unclear. V lost 1 base and J 1 base, leaving 7 bases between the germline ends. The CDR3 spans 15 residues. Looked up from germline, CDR1 is SEHNR and CDR2 is FQNEAQ (reference sequence).

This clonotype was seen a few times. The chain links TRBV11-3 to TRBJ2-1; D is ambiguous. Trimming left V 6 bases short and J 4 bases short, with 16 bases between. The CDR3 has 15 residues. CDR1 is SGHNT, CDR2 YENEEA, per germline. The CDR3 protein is CASRDRASAYNEQFF. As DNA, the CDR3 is TGTGCCAGCAGGGACCGGGCCAGCGCTTACAATGAGCAGTTCTTC. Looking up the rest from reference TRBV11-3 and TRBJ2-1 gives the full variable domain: EAGVVQSPRYKIIEKKQPVAFWCNPISGHNTLYWYLQNLGQGPELLIRYENEEAVDDSQLPKDRFSAERLKGVDSTLKIQPAELGDSAVYLCASRDRASAYNEQFFGPGTRLTVL.

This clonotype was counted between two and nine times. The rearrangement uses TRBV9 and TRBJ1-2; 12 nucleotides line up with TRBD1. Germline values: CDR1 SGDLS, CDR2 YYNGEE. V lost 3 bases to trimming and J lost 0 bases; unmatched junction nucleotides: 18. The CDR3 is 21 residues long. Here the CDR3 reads CASSGDPGQGADREPNYGYTF. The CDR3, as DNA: TGTGCCAGCAGCGGGGACCCGGGACAGGGGGCTGATAGGGAACCTAACTATGGCTACACCTTC.

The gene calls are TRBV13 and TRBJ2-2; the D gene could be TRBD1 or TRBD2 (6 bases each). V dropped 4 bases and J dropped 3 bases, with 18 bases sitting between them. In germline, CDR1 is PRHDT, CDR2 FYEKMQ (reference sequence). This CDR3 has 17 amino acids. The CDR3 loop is CASSWRPHREDTGELFF. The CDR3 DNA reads TGTGCCAGCAGCTGGAGACCCCACAGGGAGGACACCGGGGAGCTGTTTTTT. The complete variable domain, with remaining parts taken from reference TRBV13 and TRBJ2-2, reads AAGVIQSPRHLIKEKRETATLKCYPIPRHDTVYWYQQGPGQDPQFLISFYEKMQSDKGSIPDRFSAQQFSDYHSELNMSSLELGDSALYFCASSWRPHREDTGELFFGEGSRLTVL.

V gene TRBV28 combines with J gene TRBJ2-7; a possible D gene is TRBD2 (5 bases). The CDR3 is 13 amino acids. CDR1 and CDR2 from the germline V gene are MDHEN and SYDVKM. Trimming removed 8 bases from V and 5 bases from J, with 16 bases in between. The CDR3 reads CASGSEGTNEQYF. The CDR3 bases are TGTGCCAGCGGATCCGAGGGCACCAACGAGCAGTACTTC.

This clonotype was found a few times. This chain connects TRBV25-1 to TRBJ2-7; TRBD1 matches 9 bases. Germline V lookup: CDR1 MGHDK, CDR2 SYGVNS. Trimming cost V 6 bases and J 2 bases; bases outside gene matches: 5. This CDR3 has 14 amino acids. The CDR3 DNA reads TGTGCCAGCAGCGAAACAGGGGGCACCTACGAGCAGTACTTC. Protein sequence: CASSETGGTYEQYF.